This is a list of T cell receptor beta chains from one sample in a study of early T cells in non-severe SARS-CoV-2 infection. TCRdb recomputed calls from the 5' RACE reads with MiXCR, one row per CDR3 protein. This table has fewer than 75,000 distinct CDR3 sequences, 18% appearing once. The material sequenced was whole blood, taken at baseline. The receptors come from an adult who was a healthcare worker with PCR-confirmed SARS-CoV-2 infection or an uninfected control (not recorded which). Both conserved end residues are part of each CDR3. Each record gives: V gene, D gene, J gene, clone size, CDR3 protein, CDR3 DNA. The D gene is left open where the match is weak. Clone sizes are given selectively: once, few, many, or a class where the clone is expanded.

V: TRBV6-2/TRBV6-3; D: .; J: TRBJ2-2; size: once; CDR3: CASSYAGPPRVLYPGELFF; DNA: TGTGCCAGCAGTTACGCCGGCCCGCCGAGGGTGTTGTATCCCGGGGAGCTGTTTTTT
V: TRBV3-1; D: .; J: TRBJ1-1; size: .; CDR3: CASSQALQGTTEAFF; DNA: TGTGCCAGCAGCCAAGCCTTACAGGGTACAACTGAAGCTTTCTTT
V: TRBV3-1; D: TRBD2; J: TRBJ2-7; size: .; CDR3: CASSPREGGTYEQYF; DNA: TGTGCCAGCAGCCCCCGGGAGGGGGGTACCTACGAGCAGTACTTC
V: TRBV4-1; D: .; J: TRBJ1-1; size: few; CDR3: CASSQDEVDSENTEAFF; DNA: TGCGCCAGCAGCCAAGATGAGGTGGACAGCGAGAACACTGAAGCTTTCTTT
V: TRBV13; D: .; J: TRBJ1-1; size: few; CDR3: CASSSVNTEAFF; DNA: TGTGCCAGCAGCTCCGTGAACACTGAAGCTTTCTTT
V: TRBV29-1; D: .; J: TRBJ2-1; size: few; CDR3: CSAFSYNEQFF; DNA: TGCAGCGCGTTCTCTTACAATGAGCAGTTCTTC
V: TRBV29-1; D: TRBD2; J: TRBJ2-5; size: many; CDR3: CSVGLAGSQTQYF; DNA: TGCAGCGTTGGCCTAGCGGGATCTCAGACCCAGTACTTC
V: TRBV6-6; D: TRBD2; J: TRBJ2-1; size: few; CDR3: CASSYSTSSGRHSYNEQFF; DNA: TGTGCCAGCAGTTACTCGACGTCTAGCGGGAGACACTCCTACAATGAGCAGTTCTTC
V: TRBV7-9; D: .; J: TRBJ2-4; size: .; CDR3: CASSLNLGNIQYF; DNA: TGTGCCAGCAGCTTAAATTTGGGGAACATTCAGTACTTC
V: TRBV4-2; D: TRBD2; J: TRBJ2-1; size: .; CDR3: CASSQDSSGKVGQFF; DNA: TGTGCCAGCAGCCAAGATTCTAGCGGAAAAGTCGGGCAGTTCTTC
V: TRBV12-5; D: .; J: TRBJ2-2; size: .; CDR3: CASGLGRIVRTGELFF; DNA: TGTGCTAGTGGTTTGGGGAGAATAGTGAGGACCGGGGAGCTGTTTTTT
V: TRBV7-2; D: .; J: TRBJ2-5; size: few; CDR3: CASSLTIQETQYF; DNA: TGTGCCAGCAGCCTTACCATCCAAGAGACCCAGTACTTC
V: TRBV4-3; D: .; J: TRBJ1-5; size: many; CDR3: CASSQAGGHQPQHF; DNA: TGCGCCAGCAGCCAAGCAGGAGGGCATCAGCCCCAGCATTTT
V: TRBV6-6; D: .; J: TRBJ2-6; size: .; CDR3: CASMSTGSGANVLTF; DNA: TGTGCCAGCATGTCTACCGGCTCTGGGGCCAACGTCCTGACTTTC
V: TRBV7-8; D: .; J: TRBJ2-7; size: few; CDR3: CASSRPGQSEQYF; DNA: TGTGCCAGCAGCCGACCAGGTCAGAGTGAGCAGTACTTC
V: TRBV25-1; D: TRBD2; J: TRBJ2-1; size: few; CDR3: CASSESRLAGDEQFF; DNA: TGTGCCAGCAGTGAATCCCGACTAGCGGGAGATGAGCAGTTCTTC
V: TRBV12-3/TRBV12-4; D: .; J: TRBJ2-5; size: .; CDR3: CASSGNQETQYF; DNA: TGTGCCAGCAGTGGGAACCAAGAGACCCAGTACTTC
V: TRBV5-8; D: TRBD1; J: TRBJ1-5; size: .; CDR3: CASSPDRGFGPQLF; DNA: TGTGCCAGCAGCCCGGACAGGGGGTTCGGACCCCAGCTTTTT
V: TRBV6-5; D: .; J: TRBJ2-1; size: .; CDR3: CASSSPKNEQFF; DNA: TGTGCCAGCAGTTCCCCCAAGAATGAGCAGTTCTTC
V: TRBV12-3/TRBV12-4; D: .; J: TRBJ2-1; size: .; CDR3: CASRNSGASYNEQFF; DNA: TGTGCCAGCAGAAACAGCGGCGCGTCCTACAATGAGCAGTTCTTC
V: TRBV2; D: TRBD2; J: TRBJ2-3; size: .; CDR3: CASTTEPRTSGRDTQYF; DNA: TGTGCCAGCACTACAGAGCCGAGGACTAGCGGGAGAGATACGCAGTATTTT
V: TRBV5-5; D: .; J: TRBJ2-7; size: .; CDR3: CASSFPPSTDGNPYEQYF; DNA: TGTGCCAGCAGCTTCCCACCATCGACGGATGGAAACCCATACGAGCAGTACTTC
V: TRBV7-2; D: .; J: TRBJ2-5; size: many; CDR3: CASSFPQETQYF; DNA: TGTGCCAGCAGCTTCCCTCAAGAGACCCAGTACTTC
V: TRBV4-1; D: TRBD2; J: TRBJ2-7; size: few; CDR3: CASSQGPQRGTYEQYF; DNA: TGCGCCAGCAGCCAAGGGCCGCAGCGGGGAACTTACGAGCAGTACTTC
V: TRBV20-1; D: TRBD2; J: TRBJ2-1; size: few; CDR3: CSAESGGFYNEQFF; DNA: TGCAGTGCTGAAAGCGGGGGGTTTTACAATGAGCAGTTCTTC
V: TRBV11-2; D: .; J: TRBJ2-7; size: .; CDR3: CASSLSGSPGPYEQYF; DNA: TGTGCCAGCAGCTTATCAGGGTCCCCAGGGCCCTACGAGCAGTACTTC
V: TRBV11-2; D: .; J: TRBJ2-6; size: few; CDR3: CASSLPGVNVLTF; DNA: TGTGCCAGCAGCTTGCCCGGGGTCAACGTCCTGACTTTC
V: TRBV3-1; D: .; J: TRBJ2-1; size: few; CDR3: CASSPRAGAYNEQFF; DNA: TGTGCCAGCAGCCCCCGGGCAGGAGCCTACAATGAGCAGTTCTTC
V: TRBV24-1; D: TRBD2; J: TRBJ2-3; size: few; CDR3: CATSAPGRGATDTQYF; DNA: TGTGCCACCAGTGCCCCGGGGCGGGGGGCCACAGATACGCAGTATTTT
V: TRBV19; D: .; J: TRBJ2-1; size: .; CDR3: CASSTPPIKNEQFF; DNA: TGTGCCAGTTCTACCCCCCCCATTAAGAATGAGCAGTTCTTC
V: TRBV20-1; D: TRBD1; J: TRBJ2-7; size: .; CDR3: CSASGGQTYEQYF; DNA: TGCAGTGCAAGTGGGGGACAGACCTACGAGCAGTACTTC
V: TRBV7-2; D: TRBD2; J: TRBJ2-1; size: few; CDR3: CASSLGGSGRAEQFF; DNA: TGTGCCAGCAGCTTAGGGGGGAGCGGGAGGGCTGAGCAGTTCTTC